This T cell receptor (beta chain) was obtained from a study of blood T cells in healthy people across ages. General study results and limits: Shifts in expanded clonotypes may have been confounded by donor CMV status, which was unknown. Older age coincided with a roughly linear decline in TCR beta diversity per million T cells. Long-lived and aged donors differed, with more naive CD4+ cells and higher diversity in the long-lived.

Note on this clonotype: The antigen remains unidentified.

For the second PCR, which ran for 7 to 11 cycles, a sample-barcoded 5' primer and a J-beta primer mix were used. Each of the samples gave a minimum of 2.5 million paired-end reads that contained CDR3. TCRdb recomputed calls from the 5' RACE reads with MiXCR, one row per CDR3 protein. The sample consists of 650,000 to 800,000 distinct CDR3 sequences, around 43% of them appearing once. Material: blood. The clonotype was recovered from a man aged 55 to 70 in good health.

For the CDR3, the DNA is TGTGCCAGCAGCCGGACAGGGGCGGGGGCCGAGACCCAGTACTTC. It translates to CASSRTGAGAETQYF. The genes are TRBV7-3 and TRBJ2-5, with 9 bases fitting TRBD1. J lost 5 bases, V lost 5 bases, and 9 bases had no gene match. The length of the CDR3 is 15 residues. Germline CDR1 SGHTA, CDR2 FQGTGA.